The source of this TCR beta chain is a study of cytomegalovirus exposure and HLA in healthy donors. CDR3 length: 11 residues. Germline V gene data show CDR1 as MGHDK and CDR2 as SYGVNS. The study ran its PCR with 60 Vbeta and 13 Jbeta primers. TCRdb keeps only in-frame clones here, not all; method: immunoSEQ multiplex PCR. This table has around 150,000 clones, about four fifths appearing once. The sample holds many counts of this clone. This chain uses TRBV25-1 with TRBJ1-1, with D tentatively TRBD1 (5 bases). Sequenced input: PBMCs. This receptor was obtained from a male donor in good health and CMV-seropositive. The CDR3 region is CAWGGPFEAFF. The CDR3 coding sequence is TGTGCATGGGGGGGACCCTTTGAAGCTTTCTTT.